This TCR beta chain is from a study of cytomegalovirus exposure and HLA in healthy donors. CDR3 size: 13 residues. Germline assignment: CDR1 SGHDN and CDR2 FVKESK. V gave up 4 bases and J gave up 0 bases, with 6 bases separating them. Unrecorded immune exposures were likely, despite nominal health at sampling. 60 Vbeta and 13 Jbeta primers were used in PCR. Clones were read by immunoSEQ multiplex PCR, and TCRdb kept only the in-frame ones, dropping some. The sample lists 90,000 to 100,000 clones, nearly 80% occurring once. Remarks on this clone: The target antigen is unknown.

Whole-study results and caveats: Cytomegalovirus-associated TCR beta chains were listed, numbering around 150. The majority of CMV-associated TCR beta chains were reported as apparently HLA-restricted in a later analysis. Testing in vitro showed a few CMV-associated chains specific for CMV antigens.

The sequenced sample was PBMCs. This TCR derives from a woman aged 35 to 49 in good health and CMV-seronegative. The chain is built from TRBV14 and TRBJ1-1; tentatively, D is TRBD1 (5 bases). DNA for the CDR3: TGTGCCAGCAGCCCGACAGTGAACACTGAAGCTTTCTTT. It encodes CASSPTVNTEAFF.